The next 31 T cell receptor beta chains were all read from a single sample in a study of blood T cell repertoires in COVID-19. Sequenced by immunoSEQ multiplex PCR; TCRdb stores in-frame clones only, minus some. The sample has fewer than 250,000 clones; around 90% are singletons. The source material was peripheral blood. The receptors stem from an older man with acute or convalescent COVID-19.

The chain links TRBV4-1 to TRBJ1-3; maybe TRBD1 (6 bases). In germline, CDR1 is MGHRA, CDR2 YSYEKL. V was pared by 1 base and J by 0 bases, with 10 bases between. The CDR3 contains 16 residues. The CDR3 region is CASSQADSNSGNTIYF. DNA for the CDR3: TGCGCCAGCAGCCAAGCGGACAGTAACTCTGGAAACACCATATATTTT.

This chain joins TRBV19 and TRBJ2-7, with 11 bases lining up with TRBD2. CDR1 and CDR2 from the germline V gene are LNHDA and SQIVND (reference sequence). J gave up 0 bases and V 5 bases, and 12 bases lay outside the gene matches. This CDR3 has 18 residues. CDR3 sequence: CASSVNFPGTSGSYEQYF. The CDR3 DNA sequence: TGTGCCAGTAGTGTGAATTTTCCCGGGACTAGCGGCTCCTACGAGCAGTACTTC.

The chain combines TRBV7-8 with TRBJ2-1, with unresolved D. Looked up from germline, CDR1 is SGHVS and CDR2 is FQNEAQ. This CDR3 is 13 amino acids long. V was clipped by 8 bases and J by 0 bases, with 8 bases between them. The CDR3 loop is CASQIGSYNEQFF. The CDR3 DNA follows: TGTGCCAGCCAAATCGGCTCCTACAATGAGCAGTTCTTC.

Here the CDR3 DNA reads TGTGCCAGCAGCCGGGACAGCTCCTACGAGCAGTACTTC. Its translation is CASSRDSSYEQYF. The chain carries TRBV9 and TRBJ2-7; TRBD1 aligns across 7 bases. The ends lost 4 bases at V and 0 bases at J; junction bases unmatched: 1. Germline V gene sequence: CDR1 SGDLS, CDR2 YYNGEE. This CDR3 contains 13 residues.

The chain combines TRBV15 with TRBJ2-7, with D possibly matching TRBD1 (6 bases). Between the trimmed V and J ends, which lost 0 bases and 4 bases, there was a span of 7 bases. Germline assignment: CDR1 LNHNV and CDR2 YYDKDF (reference sequence). This CDR3 is 13 amino acids long. The CDR3 protein is CATSRDQGYEQYF. The CDR3 DNA reads as TGTGCCACCAGCAGAGACCAGGGGTACGAGCAGTACTTC.

V usage is TRBV2 and J usage is TRBJ1-2; TRBD1 aligns across 7 bases. The V gene end was trimmed by 8 bases and the J gene end by 0 bases; junction bases not matched to a gene: 6. CDR1 and CDR2 from the germline V gene are SNHLY and FYNNEI. This CDR3 contains 14 residues. CDR3 sequence: CASGSGTANYGYTF. CDR3 coding DNA: TGTGCCAGCGGCTCCGGGACAGCTAACTATGGCTACACCTTC.

The chain has TRBV5-1 and TRBJ2-3; a possible D gene is TRBD2 (6 bases). Trimming shortened V by 3 bases and J by 1 base, and 12 bases separated the two germline ends. This CDR3 comprises 15 residues. Germline loops: CDR1 SGHRS, CDR2 YFSETQ. The CDR3 nucleotides read TGCGCCAGCAGCTCGAGGGTAGCGGGCACAGATACGCAGTATTTT. Protein: CASSSRVAGTDTQYF.

The chain combines TRBV7-3 with TRBJ2-1; TRBD1 matches at 7 bases. Per germline, CDR1 SGHTA and CDR2 FQGTGA. V shed 5 bases and J 0 bases; nucleotides not matched to a gene: 4. The CDR3 is 15 amino acids. CDR3 bases: TGTGCCAGCAGCGAGGGACAGAGCTCCTACAATGAGCAGTTCTTC. This codes for CASSEGQSSYNEQFF.

The rearrangement joins TRBV28 to TRBJ2-7; D is unclear. Trimming stripped 5 bases from V and 9 bases from J, with 11 bases between. There are 11 residues in the CDR3. CDR1 MDHEN and CDR2 SYDVKM come from the germline V gene. The CDR3: CASSSLSGQYF. The CDR3 DNA follows: TGTGCCAGCAGTAGCCTCTCCGGGCAGTACTTC.

V gene TRBV7-2 combines with J gene TRBJ2-1; tentative D call: TRBD2 (5 bases). V lost 1 base and J lost 3, with 10 bases in between. The CDR3 has 15 residues. CDR1 SGHTA and CDR2 FQGNSA come from the germline V gene. This chain's CDR3 is CASSLGAGLYNEQFF. The CDR3 DNA reads TGTGCCAGCAGCTTAGGCGCGGGCCTCTACAATGAGCAGTTCTTC.

The chain has TRBV12-3 or TRBV12-4 and TRBJ1-5; perhaps TRBD1 as D (6 bases). V lost 3 bases and J lost 4, with 7 bases in between. This CDR3 contains 13 residues. CDR3 sequence: CASSFTGNQPQHF. CDR3 coding DNA: TGTGCCAGCAGTTTCACAGGGAATCAGCCCCAGCATTTT.

J is TRBJ2-1 and V is TRBV24-1; 10 bases fit TRBD2. The CDR3 has 15 residues. J gave up 9 bases and V 3 bases, and 7 bases lay outside the gene matches. Germline CDR1 reads KGHDR; CDR2 reads SFDVKD. The DNA for the CDR3 is TGTGCCACCAGTGATCGGACTAGCGGTGGGGTTGAGCAGTTCTTC. The encoded protein is CATSDRTSGGVEQFF.

This sequence joins TRBV28 and TRBJ1-6; tentatively, D is TRBD1 (6 bases). Germline lookup yields CDR1 MDHEN and CDR2 SYDVKM. The CDR3 has 15 amino acids. The V end lost 7 bases, the J end lost 0 bases, and 10 bases lay between the germline ends. In nucleotides, the CDR3 is TGTGCCAGCATCAAGGACAGCTCCTATAATTCACCCCTCCACTTT. Its protein product is CASIKDSSYNSPLHF.

V gene TRBV2 combines with J gene TRBJ1-6; tentative D call: TRBD1 (5 bases). The length of the CDR3 is 17 residues. From germline, CDR1 is SNHLY and CDR2 FYNNEI. Trimming left V 4 bases short and J 0 bases short, with 13 bases between. This CDR3 reads CASSGGGISSYNSPLHF. CDR3 DNA sequence: TGTGCCAGCAGTGGTGGGGGGATCAGCTCCTATAATTCACCCCTCCACTTT.

This clone was observed a single time. The chain joins TRBV19 to TRBJ2-1, with TRBD2 identical over 8 bases. This CDR3 has 15 residues. Germline V gene sequence: CDR1 LNHDA, CDR2 SQIVND (reference sequence). J lost 4 bases, V lost 5 bases, and 7 bases had no gene match. For the CDR3, the DNA is TGTGCCAGTAGTTGGTTAGCGGGAATTTACAATGAGCAGTTCTTC. This sequence encodes CASSWLAGIYNEQFF.

The rearrangement joins TRBV6-6 to TRBJ2-7; D unresolved. This CDR3 spans 13 amino acids. Deletions cut 6 bases from V and 2 bases from J, with 11 bases between. Germline-derived CDR1 and CDR2 are MNHNY and SVGAGI (reference sequence). CDR3: CASRPVITYEQYF. DNA of the CDR3: TGTGCCAGCAGGCCGGTCATAACCTACGAGCAGTACTTC.

The chain combines TRBV29-1 with TRBJ2-1; maybe TRBD1 (6 bases). Trimming left V 7 bases short and J 2 bases short, with 12 bases between. Germline V gene sequence: CDR1 SQVTM, CDR2 ANQGSEA. The CDR3 runs to 13 residues. CDR3 DNA sequence: TGCAGCGCCACAGGGTATCCCTACAATGAGCAGTTCTTC. Protein: CSATGYPYNEQFF.

The chain combines TRBV30 with TRBJ1-1; tentatively, D is TRBD1 (5 bases). The V gene's germline CDR1 is GTSNPN and CDR2 SVGIG (reference sequence). V was cut by 8 bases and J by 3 bases, with 13 bases left in between. The CDR3 is 12 amino acids. The CDR3 loop is CAGAPGYTEAFF. CDR3 nucleotide sequence: TGTGCCGGAGCCCCAGGGTACACTGAAGCTTTCTTT.

The chain uses TRBV18 and TRBJ1-5; TRBD1 aligns across 8 bases. V was pared by 6 bases and J by 1 base, with 8 bases of the junction left unmatched. The CDR3 covers 16 residues. Germline-derived CDR1 and CDR2 are KGHSH and LQKENI. The CDR3 sequence is CASSPGGLGSNQPQHF. The DNA for the CDR3 is TGTGCCAGCTCGCCAGGGGGCCTGGGGAGCAATCAGCCCCAGCATTTT.

This clone came up once. The chain recombines TRBV5-4 with TRBJ2-1, with 13 bases lining up with TRBD2. Germline CDR1 and CDR2: SGHNT and YYREEE (reference sequence). The CDR3 spans 17 residues. J lost 7 bases, V lost 4 bases, and 11 bases had no gene match. The CDR3 sequence: CASSPGTSGMSLNEQFF. The CDR3 nucleotides read TGTGCCAGCAGCCCGGGGACTAGCGGGATGAGTTTGAATGAGCAGTTCTTC.

This clone was picked up one time. The chain uses TRBV5-8 and TRBJ2-1; 11 positions agree with TRBD2. The V gene end was trimmed by 3 bases and the J gene end by 7 bases; junction bases not matched to a gene: 12. CDR3 size: 17 residues. Germline V gives CDR1 SGHTS, CDR2 YDEGEE. The CDR3 DNA is TGTGCCAGCAGCTCACGACTAGCGGGAATTAGGGGGAATGAGCAGTTCTTC. Amino acid sequence: CASSSRLAGIRGNEQFF.

J is TRBJ2-7 and V is TRBV5-1; D ambiguous. V gave up 0 bases and J gave up 2 bases, with 6 bases separating them. Germline CDR1 reads SGHRS; CDR2 reads YFSETQ. This CDR3 has 13 residues. The CDR3 DNA reads as TGCGCCAGCAGCTTGGAGCCCACCTACGAGCAGTACTTC. It is translated as CASSLEPTYEQYF.

Here the CDR3 DNA reads TGTGCCACCAGCAGAGGCAGGGCTAATTCACCCCTCCACTTT. It is translated as CATSRGRANSPLHF. The chain has TRBV15 and TRBJ1-6; D may be TRBD1 (5 bases). The V gene lost 1 base and the J gene lost 6 bases, with 7 bases spanning the gap. In germline, CDR1 is LNHNV, CDR2 YYDKDF (reference sequence). The CDR3 is made up of 14 amino acids. The whole variable domain, filled in from reference TRBV15 and TRBJ1-6, reads DAMVIQNPRYQVTQFGKPVTLSCSQTLNHNVMYWYQQKSSQAPKLLFHYYDKDFNNEADTPDNFQSRRPNTSFCFLDIRSPGLGDTAMYLCATSRGRANSPLHFGNGTRLTVT.

This clone was detected only once. V is TRBV10-3 and J is TRBJ2-5, with D hard to call. Trimming removed 3 bases at V and 4 bases at J, with 15 bases between. This CDR3 is 15 amino acids long. Per the germline V gene, CDR1 is ENHRY and CDR2 is SYGVKD. The CDR3 loop reads CAISDREANAETQYF. The DNA for the CDR3 is TGTGCCATCAGTGATCGAGAGGCTAACGCAGAGACCCAGTACTTC.

The chain recombines TRBV6-5 with TRBJ1-1; tentatively, D is TRBD1 (6 bases). The V gene's germline CDR1 is MNHEY and CDR2 SVGAGI. CDR3 length: 11 amino acids. V was pared by 6 bases and J by 8 bases, with 10 bases between. CDR3 coding DNA: TGTGCCAGCAGGACCCAGGGGGAAGCTTTCTTT. This gives the protein CASRTQGEAFF.

V and J are TRBV3-1 (or the pseudogene TRBV3-2) and TRBJ2-7; possibly TRBD2 for D (6 bases). V was shortened by 0 bases and J by 1 base, with 10 bases between the two germline ends. The CDR3 extends over 15 amino acids. CDR1 is LGHDT, CDR2 YNNKEL, per germline (reference sequence). The CDR3 nucleotides read TGTGCCAGCAGCCAAGATGGGGACTTTTCCTACGAGCAGTACTTC. Translated: CASSQDGDFSYEQYF.

As concerns this clone: At one end the junction does not follow the germline gene, possibly because of a read error. The rearrangement joins TRBV7-8 to TRBJ2-5; a possible D gene is TRBD1 (6 bases). Germline CDR1 and CDR2: SGHVS and FQNEAQ. This CDR3 spans 19 amino acids. CDR3 region: CASTLKPGAGTRGTETQYF. The CDR3 DNA sequence: TGTGCCAGCACCTTAAAGCCTGGGGCAGGTACTAGGGGGACGGAGACCCAGTACTTC.

In its sample, this clone was seen a few times. The J gene is TRBJ2-7, the V gene TRBV28, with 8 bases fitting TRBD1. The V gene's germline CDR1 is MDHEN and CDR2 SYDVKM. J gave up 5 bases and V 5 bases, and 11 bases lay outside the gene matches. The CDR3 has 15 residues. The CDR3 protein is CASSPPDRDDHEQYF. The CDR3 nucleotides read TGTGCCAGCAGTCCGCCGGACAGGGACGACCACGAGCAGTACTTC.

The chain uses TRBV28 and TRBJ1-2, with 8 nucleotides matching TRBD1. The CDR3 covers 15 residues. Germline assignment: CDR1 MDHEN and CDR2 SYDVKM. The V gene end was trimmed by 1 base and the J gene end by 6 bases; junction bases not matched to a gene: 7. The CDR3 sequence: CASSLSPTGVDGYTF. CDR3 sequence (DNA): TGTGCCAGCAGTTTATCCCCGACAGGGGTGGATGGCTACACCTTC.

The chain joins TRBV19 to TRBJ1-2; D not certain. V lost 2 bases, J lost 8 bases, and 15 bases lay in between. The CDR3 spans 14 residues. CDR1 and CDR2 from the germline V gene are LNHDA and SQIVND (reference sequence). CDR3 protein: CASSIPGRRVGYTF. For the CDR3, the DNA is TGTGCCAGTAGTATACCGGGGAGGCGGGTCGGCTACACCTTC.

This clone was detected only a few times. The chain combines TRBV9 with TRBJ1-2; D is unresolved. The CDR3 runs 13 residues. Germline V lookup: CDR1 SGDLS, CDR2 YYNGEE. V was shortened by 0 bases and J by 8 bases, with 11 bases between the two germline ends. The CDR3 region is CASSVDAYEGYTF. The CDR3, as DNA: TGTGCCAGCAGCGTAGACGCCTATGAGGGCTACACCTTC.